Presented here are 24 T cell receptor beta chains from one specimen sequenced in a study of post-analysis software for immune sequencing data. Broader study findings: Relative to controls, patients had several TRBV segments at higher frequency, with TRBV5-6, TRBV5-1 and TRBV20-1 among these.

Their specific antigens are unknown. Prepared TCR beta cDNA libraries contained unique molecular identifiers. TCRdb ran MiXCR on the PCR reads and lists one entry per CDR3 protein. This table holds about 210,000 distinct CDR3 sequences, over 25% found once. What was sequenced was blood. The receptors shown here come from a girl aged 2-17 years with multiple sclerosis.

As concerns this clonotype: A read error may explain this, as a much larger clone is one base away. The chain is built from TRBV20-1 and TRBJ2-1; 12 bases are a match to TRBD2. V shed 2 bases and J 6 bases; nucleotides not matched to a gene: 5. The length of the CDR3 is 15 residues. Germline CDR1 reads DFQATT; CDR2 reads SNEGSKA (reference sequence). The CDR3 protein is CSARRLAGDCNEQFF. DNA of the CDR3: TGCAGTGCTAGACGACTAGCGGGGGACTGCAATGAGCAGTTCTTC.

The sample holds one count of this clonotype. This sequence may be a read error, since a much larger clone differs from it by one base. This chain connects TRBV18 to TRBJ2-7, with 7 bases lining up with TRBD2. CDR1 and CDR2 from the germline V gene are KGHSH and LQKENI. The CDR3 consists of 13 residues. In DNA form, the CDR3 reads TGTGCCGGCTCATCGACTAGCACCTACGAGCAGTACTTC. This encodes CAGSSTSTYEQYF.

This chain joins TRBV7-3 and TRBJ2-3, with no clear D. Germline assignment: CDR1 SGHTA and CDR2 FQGTGA. Trimming left V 1 base short and J 1 base short, with 3 bases between. This CDR3 comprises 13 residues. The CDR3: CASSLIGTDTQYF. DNA for the CDR3: TGTGCCAGCAGCTTAATTGGCACAGATACGCAGTATTTT.

This clonotype was picked up many times. The rearrangement uses TRBV20-1 and TRBJ2-7; 8 nucleotides agree with TRBD1. The germline V gene encodes CDR1 DFQATT and CDR2 SNEGSKA (reference sequence). V lost 6 bases to trimming and J lost 5 bases; unmatched junction nucleotides: 9. The CDR3 runs 13 residues. This CDR3 reads CSAKPGQADEQYF. CDR3 bases: TGCAGTGCGAAACCGGGACAGGCTGACGAGCAGTACTTC.

This clonotype was detected only a few times. The chain combines TRBV28 with TRBJ2-7, with 10 bases fitting TRBD1. This CDR3 is built from 15 residues. Germline assignment: CDR1 MDHEN and CDR2 SYDVKM. With 3 bases clipped from V and 3 bases from J, the junction kept 5 bases outside the gene matches. The CDR3 reads CASSFPGQGYYEQYF. The CDR3 DNA reads as TGTGCCAGCAGTTTCCCGGGACAGGGGTACTACGAGCAGTACTTC.

This clonotype was counted between two and nine times. This chain connects TRBV3-1 to TRBJ1-1; D not resolved. Trimming stripped 0 bases from V and 0 bases from J, with 14 bases between. CDR3 length: 17 amino acids. Germline CDR1 LGHDT, CDR2 YNNKEL (reference sequence). The CDR3: CASSQDLWTGMNTEAFF. CDR3 sequence (DNA): TGTGCCAGCAGCCAAGATTTATGGACGGGGATGAACACTGAAGCTTTCTTT.

This clonotype has a count of ten or more. The V call is TRBV28, the J call TRBJ2-3; 12 nucleotides agree with TRBD2. The CDR3 is 15 residues long. Germline loops: CDR1 MDHEN, CDR2 SYDVKM. The J segment lost 1 base and the V segment lost 6 bases, leaving 2 bases of the junction unmatched. The CDR3 loop reads CASSPSGRGTDTQYF. For the CDR3, the DNA is TGTGCCAGCAGCCCTAGCGGGAGGGGCACAGATACGCAGTATTTT. Supplemented by reference TRBV28 and TRBJ2-3, the full variable domain reads DVKVTQSSRYLVKRTGEKVFLECVQDMDHENMFWYRQDPGLGLRLIYFSYDVKMKEKGDIPEGYSVSREKKERFSLILESASTNQTSMYLCASSPSGRGTDTQYFGPGTRLTVL.

This chain links TRBV29-1 with TRBJ2-7, with unresolved D. V was clipped by 0 bases and J by 9 bases, with 18 bases between them. Germline V gives CDR1 SQVTM, CDR2 ANQGSEA. This CDR3 comprises 14 residues. As DNA, the CDR3 is TGCAGCGTTGAAGATCCCACAGTACTACGAGGGCAGTACTTC. Translating it yields CSVEDPTVLRGQYF.

In its sample, this clonotype was seen a few times. The chain links TRBV20-1 to TRBJ2-3; maybe TRBD2 (6 bases). Germline V gene sequence: CDR1 DFQATT, CDR2 SNEGSKA (reference sequence). The V and J ends lost 3 bases and 4 bases respectively, with 20 bases between them. The CDR3 is 16 amino acids. CDR3 in DNA: TGCAGTGCTAGGCTTCCGACTGTCCCGGGGGCAGATACGCAGTATTTT. Protein product: CSARLPTVPGADTQYF.

The chain links TRBV6-1 to TRBJ2-4, with 9 bases identical to TRBD1. The DNA matches TRBJ2-7 better at its end, which makes the J call doubtful. The length of the CDR3 is 17 residues. Germline CDR1 and CDR2: MNHNS and SASEGT. The CDR3: CASSESRRDRAYYEQYF. As DNA, the CDR3 is TGTGCCAGCAGTGAAAGTCGGCGGGACAGGGCGTACTACGAGCAGTACTTC.

V gene TRBV11-2 combines with J gene TRBJ1-1; D not resolved. V shed 4 bases and J shed 4 bases, with 13 bases lying between them. In germline, CDR1 is SGHAT, CDR2 FQNNGV. There are 14 residues in the CDR3. DNA for the CDR3: TGTGCCAGCAGCTACAACGGGATCGGCACTGAAGCTTTCTTT. Translating gives CASSYNGIGTEAFF.

In its sample, this clonotype was seen a few times. For the CDR3, the DNA is TGTGCCACCAGCAGAGATGGGGGTCAAGAGACCCAGTACTTC. It translates to CATSRDGGQETQYF. The chain uses TRBV15 and TRBJ2-5; tentatively, D is TRBD1 or TRBD2 (5 bases each). V lost 0 bases to trimming and J lost 2 bases, with 7 bases between them. CDR1 is LNHNV, CDR2 YYDKDF, per germline (reference sequence). The CDR3 spans 14 residues.

This clonotype appeared a few times. The rearrangement links TRBV27 to TRBJ2-1; 8 nucleotides line up with TRBD1. The CDR3 runs to 16 residues. The junction had 14 bases not matched to a gene; V was cut back by 3 bases and J by 10 bases. Per germline, CDR1 MNHEY and CDR2 SMNVEV (reference sequence). CDR3 protein: CASSFRGQGGNREQFF. The CDR3 DNA is TGTGCCAGCAGTTTCCGAGGACAGGGTGGTAATCGGGAGCAGTTCTTC.

This clonotype was detected only a few times. The CDR3 DNA reads as TGTGCCAGCAGCCCGACGGGGCACTACGAGCAGTACTTC. It is translated as CASSPTGHYEQYF. The J gene is TRBJ2-7, the V gene TRBV6-2 or TRBV6-3, with D perhaps being TRBD1 or TRBD2 (5 bases each). Germline V gene data show CDR1 as MNHEY and CDR2 as SVGEGT. V lost 6 bases, J lost 3 bases, and 12 bases lay in between. This CDR3 is built from 13 residues.

This chain connects TRBV27 to TRBJ2-1; 15 nucleotides align to TRBD2. The CDR3 extends over 15 amino acids. The trim removed 6 bases at V and 7 bases at J, leaving 4 bases unmatched. Germline CDR1 and CDR2: MNHEY and SMNVEV (reference sequence). The CDR3 sequence is CASRMGLAGGNEQFF. The CDR3 bases are TGTGCCAGCAGGATGGGACTAGCGGGGGGAAATGAGCAGTTCTTC.

The V gene is TRBV12-3 or TRBV12-4, the J gene TRBJ2-5; 10 bases are shared with TRBD2. Near its end, the DNA agrees better with TRBJ2-1, so the J call may be wrong. CDR3 length: 16 amino acids. CDR3 region: CASSPGTSVYQETQFF. CDR3 nucleotide sequence: TGTGCCAGCAGCCCCGGGACTAGCGTGTACCAAGAGACCCAGTTCTTC.

This chain joins TRBV28 and TRBJ2-7; 7 nucleotides agree with TRBD2. V lost 6 bases and J lost 7; bases outside the gene matches: 3. The CDR3 runs 11 residues. Germline lookup yields CDR1 MDHEN and CDR2 SYDVKM. CDR3 residues: CASRWEGEQYF. The CDR3 DNA sequence: TGTGCCAGCAGGTGGGAGGGTGAGCAGTACTTC.

This clonotype occurred many times. This chain uses TRBV5-1 with TRBJ2-1; D is unclear. This CDR3 spans 12 amino acids. V was shortened by 0 bases and J by 8 bases, with 6 bases between the two germline ends. The germline CDR1 and CDR2 sequences are SGHRS and YFSETQ. In DNA form, the CDR3 reads TGCGCCAGCAGCTTGGGTGGGGATGAGCAGTTCTTC. Encoded protein: CASSLGGDEQFF. The variable domain in full, completed from reference TRBV5-1 and TRBJ2-1, reads KAGVTQTPRYLIKTRGQQVTLSCSPISGHRSVSWYQQTPGQGLQFLFEYFSETQRNKGNFPGRFSGRQFSNSRSEMNVSTLELGDSALYLCASSLGGDEQFFGPGTRLTVL.

This clonotype showed up just a few times. This sequence joins TRBV5-1 and TRBJ1-1; tentatively, D is TRBD1 (5 bases). Trimming removed 0 bases from V and 6 bases from J, with 15 bases in between. The germline V gene encodes CDR1 SGHRS and CDR2 YFSETQ. CDR3 length: 15 residues. The CDR3: CASSLGGSRDPEAFF. CDR3 DNA: TGCGCCAGCAGCTTGGGGGGGTCGAGGGACCCTGAAGCTTTCTTT. Complete variable domain (other parts from reference TRBV5-1 and TRBJ1-1): KAGVTQTPRYLIKTRGQQVTLSCSPISGHRSVSWYQQTPGQGLQFLFEYFSETQRNKGNFPGRFSGRQFSNSRSEMNVSTLELGDSALYLCASSLGGSRDPEAFFGQGTRLTVV.

At least ten counts were recorded for this clonotype. CDR3 amino acids: CATSRKGASSGGWTDTQYF. The DNA of the CDR3 is TGTGCCACCAGCAGGAAAGGGGCCTCTAGCGGGGGTTGGACAGATACGCAGTATTTT. The chain carries TRBV15 and TRBJ2-3; 10 nucleotides agree with TRBD2. The CDR3 is 19 residues long. Per germline, CDR1 LNHNV and CDR2 YYDKDF (reference sequence). Trimming took 3 bases from V and 3 from J; bases not matched to a gene: 15.

Many counts were recorded for this clonotype. The chain is built from TRBV7-2 and TRBJ1-4; a possible D gene is TRBD1 (5 bases). Germline values: CDR1 SGHTA, CDR2 FQGNSA. Trimming stripped 2 bases from V and 8 bases from J, with 9 bases between. CDR3 length: 13 amino acids. CDR3 protein: CASSLTGTEKLFF. In DNA, the CDR3 is TGTGCCAGCAGCTTAACTGGGACCGAAAAACTGTTTTTT.

This clonotype was seen only a few times. The rearrangement joins TRBV20-1 to TRBJ1-5; no clear D gene. Trimming pared 3 bases from V and 4 bases from J, leaving 13 bases between. The CDR3 runs 14 residues. Per the germline V gene, CDR1 is DFQATT and CDR2 is SNEGSKA (reference sequence). CDR3 loop: CSASEGATNQPQHF. CDR3 sequence (DNA): TGCAGTGCTAGTGAAGGAGCCACTAATCAGCCCCAGCATTTT.

This clonotype was seen only once. A read error may be the cause here, since a much bigger clone is one base away. The chain has TRBV12-3 or TRBV12-4 and TRBJ2-7; D may be TRBD2 (6 bases). Trimming pared 6 bases from V and 5 bases from J, leaving 17 bases between. The CDR3 consists of 14 residues. The CDR3 coding sequence is TGTGCCAGCAGCCCGGGGGATTGGGGCCACGAGCAGTACTTC. It is translated as CASSPGDWGHEQYF.

This clonotype turned up a few times. The chain joins TRBV20-1 to TRBJ2-1; 11 nucleotides line up with TRBD2. CDR1 and CDR2 (germline): DFQATT, SNEGSKA (reference sequence). The CDR3 consists of 17 residues. V gave up 3 bases and J gave up 1 base; unmatched junction bases: 8. CDR3 in amino acids: CSASQGLAGGSYNEQFF. The CDR3 DNA is TGCAGTGCTAGTCAGGGGCTAGCGGGAGGTTCCTACAATGAGCAGTTCTTC.